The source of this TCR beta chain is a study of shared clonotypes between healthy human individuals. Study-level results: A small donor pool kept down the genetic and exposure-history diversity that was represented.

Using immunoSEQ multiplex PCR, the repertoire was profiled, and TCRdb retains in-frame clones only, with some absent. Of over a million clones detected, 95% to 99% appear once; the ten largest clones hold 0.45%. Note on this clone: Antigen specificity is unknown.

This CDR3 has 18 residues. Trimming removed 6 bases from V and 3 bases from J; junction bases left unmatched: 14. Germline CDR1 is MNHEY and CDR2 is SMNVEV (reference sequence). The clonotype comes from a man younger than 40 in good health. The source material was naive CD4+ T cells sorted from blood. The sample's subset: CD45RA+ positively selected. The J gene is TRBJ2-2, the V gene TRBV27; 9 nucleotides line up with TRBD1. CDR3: CASSRSFPGQGYTGELFF. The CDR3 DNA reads TGTGCCAGCAGCCGTAGTTTCCCGGGACAGGGATACACCGGGGAGCTGTTTTTT.